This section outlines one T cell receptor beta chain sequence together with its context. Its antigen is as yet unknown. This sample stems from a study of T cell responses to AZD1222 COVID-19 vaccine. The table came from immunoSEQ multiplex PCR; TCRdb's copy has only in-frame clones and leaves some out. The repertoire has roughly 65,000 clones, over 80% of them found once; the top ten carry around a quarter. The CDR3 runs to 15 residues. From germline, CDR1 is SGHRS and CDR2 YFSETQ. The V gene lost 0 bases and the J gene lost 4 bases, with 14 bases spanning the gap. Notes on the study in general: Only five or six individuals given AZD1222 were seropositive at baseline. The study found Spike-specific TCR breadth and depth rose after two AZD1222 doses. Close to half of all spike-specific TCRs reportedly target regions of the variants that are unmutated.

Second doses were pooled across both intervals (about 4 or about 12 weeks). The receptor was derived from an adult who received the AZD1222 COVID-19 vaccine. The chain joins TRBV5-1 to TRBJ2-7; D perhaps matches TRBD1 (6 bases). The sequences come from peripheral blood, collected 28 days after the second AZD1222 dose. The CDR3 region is CASSLGDRMIYEQYF. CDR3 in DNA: TGCGCCAGCAGCTTGGGCGACAGGATGATTTACGAGCAGTACTTC.